This T cell receptor (beta chain) is drawn from a study of Ad26.COV2.S vaccination and SARS-CoV-2 variants. Assay: immunoSEQ multiplex PCR; the TCRdb copy retains only in-frame clones and omits some. The sample includes about 400,000 clones, approximately 90% of them seen just once. Regarding treatment: roughly 18 received Ad26.COV2.S at low or high dose, single or two shots; 5 received placebo; per-sample allocation not given. Day 63 after the first injection of vaccine or placebo was the sampling time. Germline CDR1 reads LNHDA; CDR2 reads SQIVND (reference sequence). CDR3 length: 17 amino acids. The trim removed 8 bases at V and 8 bases at J, leaving 19 bases unmatched.

Sequencing was performed on peripheral blood, taken in a trial of Ad26.COV2.S vaccine versus placebo. This clonotype was obtained from a person aged 18-60 years who received the Ad26.COV2.S COVID-19 vaccine or a placebo. This chain links TRBV19 with TRBJ2-2; TRBD2 matches at 8 bases. CDR3 sequence reads: CASSLPREGRRTGELFF. For the CDR3, the DNA is TGTGCCAGTTCTCTACCCCGGGAGGGAAGAAGGACTGGGGAGCTGTTTTTT.